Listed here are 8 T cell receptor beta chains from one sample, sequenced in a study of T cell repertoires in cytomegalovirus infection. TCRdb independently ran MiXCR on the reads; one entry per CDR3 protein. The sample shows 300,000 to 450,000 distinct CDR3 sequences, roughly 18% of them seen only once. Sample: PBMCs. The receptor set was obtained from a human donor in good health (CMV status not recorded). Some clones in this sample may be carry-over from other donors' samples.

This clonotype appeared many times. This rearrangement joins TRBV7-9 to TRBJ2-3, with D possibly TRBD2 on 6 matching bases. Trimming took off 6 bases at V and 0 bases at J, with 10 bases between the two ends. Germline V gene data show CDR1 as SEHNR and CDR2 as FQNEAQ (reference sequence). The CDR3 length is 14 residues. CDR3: CASSRDSSTDTQYF. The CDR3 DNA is TGTGCCAGCAGTCGGGACTCGAGCACAGATACGCAGTATTTT.

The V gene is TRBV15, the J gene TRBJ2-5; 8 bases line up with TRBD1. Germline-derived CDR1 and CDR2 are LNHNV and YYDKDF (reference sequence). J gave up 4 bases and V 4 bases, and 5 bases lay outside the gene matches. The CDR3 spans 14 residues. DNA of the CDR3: TGTGCCACCAGCATACTCAGGGGGCGAGAGACCCAGTACTTC. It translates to CATSILRGRETQYF.

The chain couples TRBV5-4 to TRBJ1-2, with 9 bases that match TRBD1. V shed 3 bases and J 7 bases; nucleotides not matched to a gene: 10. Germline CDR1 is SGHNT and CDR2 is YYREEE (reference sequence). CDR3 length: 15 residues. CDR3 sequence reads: CASSSRTGEGSGYTF. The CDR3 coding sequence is TGTGCCAGCAGCTCACGGACAGGGGAGGGTTCTGGCTACACCTTC.

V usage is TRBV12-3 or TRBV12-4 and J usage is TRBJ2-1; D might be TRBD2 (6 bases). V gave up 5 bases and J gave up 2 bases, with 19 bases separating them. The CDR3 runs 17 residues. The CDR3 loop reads CASSLTDVGLTYNEQFF. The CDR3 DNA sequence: TGTGCCAGCAGTCTAACGGACGTGGGACTCACCTACAATGAGCAGTTCTTC.

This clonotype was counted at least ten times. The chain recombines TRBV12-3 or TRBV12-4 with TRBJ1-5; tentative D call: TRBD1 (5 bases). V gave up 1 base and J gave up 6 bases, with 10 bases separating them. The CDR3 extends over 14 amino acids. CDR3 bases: TGTGCCAGCAGTTTAGGAGGGGCTGTTCAGCCCCAGCATTTT. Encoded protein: CASSLGGAVQPQHF.

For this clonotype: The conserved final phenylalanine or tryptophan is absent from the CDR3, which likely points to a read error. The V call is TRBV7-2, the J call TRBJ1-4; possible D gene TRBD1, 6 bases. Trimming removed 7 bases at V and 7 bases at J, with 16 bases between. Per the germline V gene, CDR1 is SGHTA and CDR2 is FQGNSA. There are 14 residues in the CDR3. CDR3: CASTSRQAGEKLFS. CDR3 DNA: TGTGCCAGCACCTCGCGACAGGCCGGTGAAAAACTGTTTTCT.

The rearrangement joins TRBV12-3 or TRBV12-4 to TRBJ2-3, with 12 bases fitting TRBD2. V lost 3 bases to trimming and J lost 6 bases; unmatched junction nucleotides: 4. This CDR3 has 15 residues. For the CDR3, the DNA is TGTGCCAGCAGTTTTCGACTAGCGGGAGCGGATACGCAGTATTTT. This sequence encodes CASSFRLAGADTQYF.

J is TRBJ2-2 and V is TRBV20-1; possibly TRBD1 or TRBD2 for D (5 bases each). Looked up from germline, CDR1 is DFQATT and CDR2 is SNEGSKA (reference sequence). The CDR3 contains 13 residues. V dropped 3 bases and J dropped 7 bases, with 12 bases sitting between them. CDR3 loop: CSASAGAVGELFF. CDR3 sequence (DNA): TGCAGTGCTAGTGCCGGGGCGGTCGGGGAGCTGTTTTTT.